The rows below give T cell receptor beta chains drawn from one sample of a study of blood T cell repertoires in COVID-19. TCRdb's copy holds only in-frame clones and misses some; the assay was immunoSEQ multiplex PCR. The sample lists about 250,000 clones, approximately 78% occurring once. The source material was PBMCs or T cells enriched from blood (not recorded which). The receptors were gathered from a man between 35 and 55 years old who had been exposed to COVID-19. Both conserved end residues are part of each CDR3. Fields, in order: J gene, V gene, D gene, clone size, CDR3 DNA, CDR3 protein. The D gene is left open where the match is weak. A row's size may be missing; if present it is once, few, many or a size class.

>TRBJ1-5|TRBV4-1|TRBD1|NA
TGCGCCAGCAGCCAGTACCGGGACAGTCTTCAGCCCCAGCATTTT
CASSQYRDSLQPQHF
>TRBJ1-2|TRBV10-3|NA|NA
TGTGCCATCAGTGATAGTGGGGACAACAGGGGCTACACCTTC
CAISDSGDNRGYTF
>TRBJ2-7|TRBV9|TRBD2|NA
TGTGCCAGCAGCGTAGTAGCGGGAGGAGTTTACGAGCAGTACTTC
CASSVVAGGVYEQYF
>TRBJ1-3|TRBV5-8|TRBD1|NA
TGTGCCAGCAGCTTGGACAGGGGTGGAAACACCATATATTTT
CASSLDRGGNTIYF
>TRBJ1-1|TRBV5-1|NA|NA
TGCGCCAGCAGCTTGGAAGTGCGGCGGTGGGGGGTGAACACTGAAGCTTTCTTT
CASSLEVRRWGVNTEAFF
>TRBJ2-5|TRBV11-3|NA|NA
TGTGCCAGCAGCTTAGATGGACAGCCCAGGACTGGAGGTGACCAGTACTTC
CASSLDGQPRTGGDQYF
>TRBJ2-1|TRBV20-1|NA|NA
TGCAGTGCTAGTGAGGGGCCTTACAATGAGCAGTTCTTC
CSASEGPYNEQFF
>TRBJ2-1|TRBV19|TRBD1|few
TGTGCCAGTAGTATAGAGGCAGGGGGTCACTACAATGAGCAGTTCTTC
CASSIEAGGHYNEQFF
>TRBJ1-5|TRBV30|TRBD1|NA
TGTGCCGGGGGGACAGGGCGAAATCAGCCCCAGCATTTT
CAGGTGRNQPQHF
>TRBJ2-7|TRBV4-1|NA|once
TGCGCCAGCAGCCCGGGACTCCTAACGAGGGAGCAGTACTTC
CASSPGLLTREQYF
>TRBJ1-1|TRBV30|NA|NA
TGTGCCTGGAGATCGCGGGCAGGAGCGAACACTGAAGCTTTCTTT
CAWRSRAGANTEAFF
>TRBJ1-1|TRBV2|NA|NA
TGTGCCGGAAACAGGGAGATGAACACTGAAGCTTTCTTT
CAGNREMNTEAFF
>TRBJ2-3|TRBV24-1|NA|NA
TGTGCCACCAGTGATTCTTCGAGGGGGGATACGCAGTATTTT
CATSDSSRGDTQYF
>TRBJ1-1|TRBV2|NA|NA
TGTGCCAGCGTCTTGCCCTCCGGGATAAAGAACACTGAAGCTTTCTTT
CASVLPSGIKNTEAFF
>TRBJ2-3|TRBV30|NA|NA
TGTGCCTGGAGTTCGCAGATGGATACGCAGTATTTT
CAWSSQMDTQYF
>TRBJ2-1|TRBV27|NA|NA
TGTGCCAGCAGTTTCGGAGGGGTAGGGTACAATGAGCAGTTCTTC
CASSFGGVGYNEQFF
>TRBJ2-7|TRBV18|NA|NA
TGTGCCAGCTCACCACGGGAGGTGGGAGAGGAGGGGTACGAGCAGTACTTC
CASSPREVGEEGYEQYF
>TRBJ1-2|TRBV2|TRBD1|NA
TGTGCCAGCAGCCGGGGACAGGTCTATGGCTACACCTTC
CASSRGQVYGYTF
>TRBJ2-1|TRBV11-3|NA|NA
TGTGCCAGCAGCTTATACGGGAGTTACAATGAGCAGTTCTTC
CASSLYGSYNEQFF
>TRBJ2-7|TRBV20-1|NA|NA
TGCAGCACCGGGGGTTCTTCCGAGCAGTACTTC
CSTGGSSEQYF
>TRBJ1-2|TRBV5-8|NA|once
TGTGCCAGCAGCGACAGGCAGAGCCTTGGGTACACCTTC
CASSDRQSLGYTF
>TRBJ1-2|TRBV18|TRBD1|NA
TGTGCCAGCTCACCAATGCTGGGACAGGGAAACCTTAACTATGGCTACACCTTC
CASSPMLGQGNLNYGYTF